The source of this T cell receptor beta chain is a study of response to subunit inactivated influenza vaccine. Study-wide points: The authors suggested that every seasonal influenza vaccination recruits few new T cells.

Via MiXCR, TCRdb re-called the RT-PCR reads, giving one row per CDR3 protein. The sample has about 610,000 distinct CDR3 sequences; approximately 14% are singletons. With respect to this clonotype: Its antigen remains unidentified.

The ends lost 0 bases at V and 7 bases at J; junction bases unmatched: 7. CDR3 length: 16 amino acids. CDR1 SGHRS and CDR2 YFSETQ come from the germline V gene. The sequence was obtained from a man between 50 and 59 years old who received an inactivated influenza vaccine. This chain uses TRBV5-1 with TRBJ2-2; 9 nucleotides line up with TRBD2. This specimen consisted of PBMCs from blood, obtained roughly 13 days after vaccination. In DNA form, the CDR3 reads TGCGCCAGCAGCTTGGTTAGCGGGAGTGGCAGCGGGGAGCTGTTTTTT. Translating it yields CASSLVSGSGSGELFF.